This TCR beta chain was recovered during a study of T cell repertoires in cytomegalovirus infection. In the study overall: Well-studied HLA-B-restricted epitopes and recently identified HLA-C-restricted epitopes of CMV were both used in the study. Based on public TCR beta signatures, there were indications of CMV infection and of a matching HLA type.

From the reads, TCRdb called clonotypes with MiXCR, one entry per CDR3 protein. Among roughly 990,000 distinct CDR3 sequences, around 30% were seen once, and the ten largest hold roughly 13%. The CDR3 extends over 16 amino acids. From germline, CDR1 is MNHEY and CDR2 SVGEGT. V lost 6 bases and J 1 base, leaving 19 bases between the germline ends. Comments on this clonotype: The antigen remains undetermined.

Study outcomes and limitations: There were HLA-C-restricted CMV-specific TCR beta clonotypes dominating the ex vivo response. Identification of carriers of CMV plus the relevant HLA was performed using cumulative public TCR beta family frequency.

The clonotype originates from a human donor in good health (CMV status not recorded). Some clones in this sample may be carry-over from other donors' samples. This rearrangement joins TRBV6-2 or TRBV6-3 to TRBJ2-7; D possibly matches TRBD1 or TRBD2 (5 bases each). The sequencing used cultured CD8+ T cells from PBMCs, collected from culture after CMV antigen stimulation. The CDR3 is CASSPHRDGFSYEQYV. Written as DNA, the CDR3 is TGTGCCAGCAGCCCTCACCGGGACGGATTTTCCTACGAGCAGTACGTC.